This passage covers 3 T cell receptor beta chains from one sample sequenced in a study of blood T cells in healthy people across ages. It was with a sample-barcoded 5' primer and a J-beta primer mix that a second PCR of about 6 to 12 cycles was run. TCRdb recomputed calls from the 5' RACE reads with MiXCR, one row per CDR3 protein. The sample shows 1.5 million to 2 million distinct CDR3 sequences, about 28% of them seen only once. What was sequenced was blood. The receptors originated from a woman aged 25 to 39 in good health.

The genes are TRBV21-1 and TRBJ2-4; TRBD2 was called by the table and not checked on the DNA. TRBV21-1 is listed as a pseudogene. The CDR3 length is 20 residues. CDR3: CASSDRLAAYSPITYNEQYF. The CDR3 DNA sequence: TGTGCCAGCAGCGACCGACTAGCGGCCTATAGCCCTATCACCTACAATGAGCAGTACTTC.

In this sample, this clonotype turned up a few times. One end of the junction fails to match germline, which may point to a read error. The chain links TRBV12-5 to TRBJ2-1, with 9 bases aligning to TRBD1. This CDR3 region has 15 residues. Germline CDR1 LGHNT, CDR2 FRNRAP. CDR3 protein: CVSGSPQQGADEQFF. The CDR3 DNA is TGTGTTAGTGGTTCCCCACAACAGGGGGCGGATGAGCAGTTCTTC.

Ten or more counts support this clonotype. V gene TRBV5-1 combines with J gene TRBJ2-7, with 8 nucleotides matching TRBD2. The junction had 3 bases not matched to a gene; V was cut back by 5 bases and J by 2 bases. The CDR3 is made up of 13 amino acids. Germline CDR1 is SGHRS and CDR2 is YFSETQ. This CDR3 is CASRREVTYEQYF. The CDR3 nucleotides read TGCGCCAGCAGGCGGGAGGTTACCTACGAGCAGTACTTC.